Detailed here is one T cell receptor (beta chain). In the authors' methods: From reference gene primer amplification, estimates of nucleated cell counts were derived. Assay used: immunoSEQ multiplex PCR; TCRdb lists only in-frame clones, some missing. That table furnishes V, J and clone size, whereas the DNA furnished D and trimming. The table lists fewer than 300,000 clones, more than 75% of them singletons. The data stem from a study of blood T cell repertoires in COVID-19. Across the study: The samples span acute and convalescent COVID-19 from the United States, Italy and Spain. From T cells, B-cell-depleted T cells, or PBMCs came the material, which was cDNA or gDNA.

From germline, CDR1 is MDHEN and CDR2 SYDVKM. The CDR3 covers 11 residues. The V end was cut by 6 bases, the J end by 9 bases, with 6 bases between. The chain joins TRBV28 to TRBJ1-6; D remains unclear. Source material: peripheral blood. This clonotype originated in a middle-aged man who had recovered from COVID-19. CDR3 in DNA: TGTGCCAGCAGAGGACTTTCACCCCTCCACTTT. This encodes CASRGLSPLHF.